This T cell receptor beta chain was identified in a study of cytotoxic CD8 clonotypes in ibrutinib-treated CLL. Study background: Response was recorded as partial in approximately 24 patients and complete in 2; at median about 64 months, approximately 15 remained remitted and some 12 had progressed.

The CDR3 loop spans 16 amino acids. The germline V gene encodes CDR1 ENHRY and CDR2 SYGVKD. J lost 3 bases, V lost 1 base, and 6 bases had no gene match. The assay was immunoSEQ multiplex PCR, and TCRdb's table has in-frame clones only and misses some. This table has about 130,000 clones, about three quarters appearing once. Around 2.1 micrograms of genomic DNA from cryopreserved PBMCs went into TCR beta libraries. This clonotype originated in a human donor with chronic lymphocytic leukemia. The gene calls are TRBV10-3 and TRBJ1-5, with 7 nucleotides matching TRBD1. Source: PBMCs, taken after 24 months of ibrutinib treatment. CDR3: CAISEWGTANNQPQHF. CDR3 coding DNA: TGTGCCATCAGTGAGTGGGGGACAGCAAACAATCAGCCCCAGCATTTT.